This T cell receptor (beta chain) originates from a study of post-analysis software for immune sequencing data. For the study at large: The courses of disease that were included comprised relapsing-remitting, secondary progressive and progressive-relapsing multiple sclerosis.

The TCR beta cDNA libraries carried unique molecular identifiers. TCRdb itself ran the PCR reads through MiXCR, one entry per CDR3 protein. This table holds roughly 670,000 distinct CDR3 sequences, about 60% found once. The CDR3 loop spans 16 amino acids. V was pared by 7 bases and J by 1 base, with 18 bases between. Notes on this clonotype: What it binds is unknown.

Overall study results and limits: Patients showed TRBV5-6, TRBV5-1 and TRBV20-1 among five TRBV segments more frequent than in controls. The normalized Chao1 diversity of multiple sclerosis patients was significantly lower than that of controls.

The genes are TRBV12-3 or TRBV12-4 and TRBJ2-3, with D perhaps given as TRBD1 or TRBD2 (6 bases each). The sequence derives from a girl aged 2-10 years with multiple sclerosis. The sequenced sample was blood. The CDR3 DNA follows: TGTGCCAGCACCCCCTTCGGTAGGGGGGGCACAGATACGCAGTATTTT. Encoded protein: CASTPFGRGGTDTQYF.